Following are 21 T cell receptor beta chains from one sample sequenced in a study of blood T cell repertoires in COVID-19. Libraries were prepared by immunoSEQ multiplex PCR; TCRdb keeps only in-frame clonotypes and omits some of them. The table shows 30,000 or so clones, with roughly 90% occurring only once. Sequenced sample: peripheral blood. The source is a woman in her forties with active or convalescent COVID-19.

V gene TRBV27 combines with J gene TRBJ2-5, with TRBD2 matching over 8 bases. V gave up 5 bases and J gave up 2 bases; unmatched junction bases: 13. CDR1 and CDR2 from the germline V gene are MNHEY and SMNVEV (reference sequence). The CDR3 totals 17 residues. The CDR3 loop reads CASSIQRGRNLQETQYF. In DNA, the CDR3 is TGTGCCAGCAGTATCCAGCGGGGGAGAAACTTACAAGAGACCCAGTACTTC.

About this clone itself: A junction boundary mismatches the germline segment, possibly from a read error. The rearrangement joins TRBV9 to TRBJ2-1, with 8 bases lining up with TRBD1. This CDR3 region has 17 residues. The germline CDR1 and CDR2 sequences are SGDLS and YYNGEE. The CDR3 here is CASSVGAGTGIYSEQFF. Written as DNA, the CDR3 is TGTGCCAGCAGCGTAGGGGCCGGGACAGGTATCTACAGTGAGCAGTTCTTC.

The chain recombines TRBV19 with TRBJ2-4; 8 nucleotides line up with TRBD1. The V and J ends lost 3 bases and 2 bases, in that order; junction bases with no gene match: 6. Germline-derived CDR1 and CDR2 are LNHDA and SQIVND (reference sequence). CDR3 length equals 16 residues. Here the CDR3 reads CASSIARTGPKNIQYF. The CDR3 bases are TGTGCCAGTAGTATTGCCCGGACAGGGCCCAAAAACATTCAGTACTTC.

The CDR3 DNA sequence: TGCAGCGTTGATGCTCCCGGAGAGGCCGCAGATACGCAGTATTTT. It specifies CSVDAPGEAADTQYF. V is TRBV29-1 and J is TRBJ2-3; no firm D call. The V end lost 3 bases, the J end lost 4 bases, and 17 bases lay between the germline ends. CDR1 is SQVTM, CDR2 ANQGSEA, per germline. The CDR3 is made up of 15 amino acids.

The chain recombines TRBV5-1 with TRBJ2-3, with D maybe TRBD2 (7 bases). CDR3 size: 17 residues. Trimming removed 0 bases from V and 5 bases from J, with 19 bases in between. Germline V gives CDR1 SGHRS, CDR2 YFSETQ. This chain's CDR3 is CASSLVGFAGAGDTQYF. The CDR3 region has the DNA TGCGCCAGCAGCTTGGTTGGGTTTGCGGGGGCAGGAGATACGCAGTATTTT.

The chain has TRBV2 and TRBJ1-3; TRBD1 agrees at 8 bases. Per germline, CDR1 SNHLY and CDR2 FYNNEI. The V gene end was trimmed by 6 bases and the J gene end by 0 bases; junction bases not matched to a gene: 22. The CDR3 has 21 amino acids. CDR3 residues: CASRDGQGLGGIGDSGNTIYF. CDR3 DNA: TGTGCCAGCAGAGACGGACAGGGTTTGGGGGGCATTGGGGACTCTGGAAACACCATATATTTT.

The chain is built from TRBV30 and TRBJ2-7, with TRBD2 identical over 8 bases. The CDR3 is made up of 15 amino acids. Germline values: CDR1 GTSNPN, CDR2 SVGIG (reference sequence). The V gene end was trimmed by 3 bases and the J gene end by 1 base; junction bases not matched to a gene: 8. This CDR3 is CAWSEGLALSYEQYF. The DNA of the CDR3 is TGTGCCTGGAGCGAAGGACTAGCCCTATCCTACGAGCAGTACTTC.

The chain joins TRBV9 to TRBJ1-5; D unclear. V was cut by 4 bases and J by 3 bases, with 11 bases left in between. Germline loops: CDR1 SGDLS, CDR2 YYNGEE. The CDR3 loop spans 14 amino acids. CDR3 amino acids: CASSPTGVNQPQHF. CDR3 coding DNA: TGTGCCAGCAGCCCCACGGGAGTCAATCAGCCCCAGCATTTT.

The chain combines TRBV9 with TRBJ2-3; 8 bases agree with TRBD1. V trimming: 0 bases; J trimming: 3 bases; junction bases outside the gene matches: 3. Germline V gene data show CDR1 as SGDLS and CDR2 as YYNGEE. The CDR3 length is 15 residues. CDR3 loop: CASSVGTGKTDTQYF. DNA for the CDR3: TGTGCCAGCAGCGTAGGGACAGGGAAAACAGATACGCAGTATTTT.

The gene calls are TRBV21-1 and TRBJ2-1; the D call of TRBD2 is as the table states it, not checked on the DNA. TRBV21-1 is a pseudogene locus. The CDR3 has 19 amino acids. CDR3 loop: CASSKVRRERESSYNEQFF. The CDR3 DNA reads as TGTGCCAGCAGCAAAGTAAGGAGGGAGCGGGAGAGCTCCTACAATGAGCAGTTCTTC.

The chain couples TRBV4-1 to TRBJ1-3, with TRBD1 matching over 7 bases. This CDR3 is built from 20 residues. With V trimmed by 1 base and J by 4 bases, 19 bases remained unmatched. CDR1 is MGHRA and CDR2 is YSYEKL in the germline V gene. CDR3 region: CASSQGSTVQGKRVGNTIYF. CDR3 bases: TGCGCCAGCAGCCAAGGATCGACAGTACAGGGGAAGAGAGTGGGAAACACCATATATTTT.

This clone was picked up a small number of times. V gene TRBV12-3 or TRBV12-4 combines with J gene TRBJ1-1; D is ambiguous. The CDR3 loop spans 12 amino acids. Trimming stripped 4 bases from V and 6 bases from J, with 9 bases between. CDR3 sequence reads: CASSSQVPEAFF. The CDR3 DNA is TGTGCCAGCAGTTCACAAGTGCCTGAAGCTTTCTTT.

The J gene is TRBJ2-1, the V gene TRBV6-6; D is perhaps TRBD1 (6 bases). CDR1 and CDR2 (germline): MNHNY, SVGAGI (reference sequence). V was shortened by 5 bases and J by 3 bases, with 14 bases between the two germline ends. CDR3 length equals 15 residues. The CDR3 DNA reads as TGTGCCAGCAGTCGGGCAGGGGAATTCTACAATGAGCAGTTCTTC. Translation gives CASSRAGEFYNEQFF.

The CDR3 DNA reads as TGTGCCAGCAGCTCCGGGGGACTAGCGGGAGGGGAGACCCAGTACTTC. Its translation is CASSSGGLAGGETQYF. The chain employs TRBV5-8 and TRBJ2-5, with 16 bases matching TRBD2. Germline V gives CDR1 SGHTS, CDR2 YDEGEE. The CDR3 consists of 16 residues. J was trimmed by 5 bases and V by 3 bases; bases with no gene match: 4.

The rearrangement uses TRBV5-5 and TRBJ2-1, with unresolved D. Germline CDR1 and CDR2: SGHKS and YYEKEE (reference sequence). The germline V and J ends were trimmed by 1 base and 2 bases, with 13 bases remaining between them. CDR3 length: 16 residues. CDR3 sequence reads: CASSLIPVSPYNEQFF. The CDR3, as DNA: TGTGCCAGCAGCTTGATTCCCGTATCCCCCTACAATGAGCAGTTCTTC.

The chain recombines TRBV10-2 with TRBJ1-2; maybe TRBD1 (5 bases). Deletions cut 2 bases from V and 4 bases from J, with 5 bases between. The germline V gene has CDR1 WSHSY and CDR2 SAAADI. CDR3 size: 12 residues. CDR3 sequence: CASSEQGYGYTF. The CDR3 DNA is TGCGCCAGCAGTGAGCAGGGCTATGGCTACACCTTC.

CDR3 residues: CASSQRLVGGGLYEQYF. The DNA of the CDR3 is TGCGCCAGCAGCCAACGACTTGTGGGCGGGGGGCTTTACGAGCAGTACTTC. This chain links TRBV4-3 with TRBJ2-7, with TRBD2 matching over 8 bases. The V gene's germline CDR1 is LGHNA and CDR2 YSLEER. This CDR3 contains 17 residues. V was clipped by 2 bases and J by 4 bases; unmatched bases: 13.

The CDR3 region is CASSLGRGSSTDTQYF. The CDR3 nucleotides read TGTGCCAGCAGCTTAGGGAGGGGGTCTAGCACAGATACGCAGTATTTT. J is TRBJ2-3 and V is TRBV7-3, with D possibly matching TRBD2 (7 bases). Germline V gives CDR1 SGHTA, CDR2 FQGTGA. CDR3 length: 16 residues. V gave up 2 bases and J gave up 0 bases, with 12 bases separating them.

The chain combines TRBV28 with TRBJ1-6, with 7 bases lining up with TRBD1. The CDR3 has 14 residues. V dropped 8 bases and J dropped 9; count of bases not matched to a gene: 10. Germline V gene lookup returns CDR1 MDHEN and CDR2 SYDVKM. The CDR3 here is CASGTGARGSPLHF. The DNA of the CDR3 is TGTGCCAGCGGTACAGGGGCACGGGGTTCACCCCTCCACTTT. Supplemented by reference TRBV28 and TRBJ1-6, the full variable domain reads DVKVTQSSRYLVKRTGEKVFLECVQDMDHENMFWYRQDPGLGLRLIYFSYDVKMKEKGDIPEGYSVSREKKERFSLILESASTNQTSMYLCASGTGARGSPLHFGNGTRLTVT.

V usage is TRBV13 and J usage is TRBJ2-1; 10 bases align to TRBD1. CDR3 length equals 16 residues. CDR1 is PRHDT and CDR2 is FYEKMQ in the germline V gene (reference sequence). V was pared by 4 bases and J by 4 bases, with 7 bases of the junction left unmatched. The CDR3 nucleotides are TGTGCCAGCAGCTCGTCGACAGGGGGCGCGTACAATGAGCAGTTCTTC. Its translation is CASSSSTGGAYNEQFF.

CDR3 in amino acids: CASSPFVWAGGDNEQFF. DNA of the CDR3: TGTGCCAGCAGCCCTTTCGTGTGGGCAGGAGGTGACAATGAGCAGTTCTTC. The gene calls are TRBV7-3 and TRBJ2-1, with D possibly being TRBD2 (5 bases). V was pared by 5 bases and J by 5 bases, with 22 bases between. Per the germline V gene, CDR1 is SGHTA and CDR2 is FQGTGA. This CDR3 is 17 amino acids long. Based on the CDR3 plus reference TRBV7-3 and TRBJ2-1, the full variable domain is GAGVSQTPSNKVTEKGKYVELRCDPISGHTALYWYRQSLGQGPEFLIYFQGTGAADDSGLPNDRFFAVRPEGSVSTLKIQRTERGDSAVYLCASSPFVWAGGDNEQFFGPGTRLTVL.